Each of the 5 T cell receptor beta chains below was sequenced from the same sample in a study of T-cell memory formation after mild COVID-19. TCRdb re-analysed the 5' RACE reads in MiXCR, keeping a single row per CDR3 protein. The repertoire includes approximately 480,000 distinct CDR3 sequences, around a sixth of them detected once, and approximately 13% sits in the top ten. The sequenced sample consisted of PBMCs or a T cell subset sorted from them (not recorded which). The receptors stem from an adult woman who had mild COVID-19 (a few samples of this study predate the infection). Cell type and time point are not known.

The V and J genes are TRBV10-3 and TRBJ2-3; D is undetermined. V dropped 7 bases and J dropped 6 bases, with 14 bases sitting between them. The V gene's germline CDR1 is ENHRY and CDR2 SYGVKD. CDR3 length equals 13 residues. CDR3 nucleotides: TGTGCCATCAAGTCCGGCGTCGGGGATACGCAGTATTTT. Amino acid sequence: CAIKSGVGDTQYF.

The chain is built from TRBV11-2 and TRBJ1-1; possible D gene TRBD1, 5 bases. CDR3 length: 16 amino acids. Per the germline V gene, CDR1 is SGHAT and CDR2 is FQNNGV. Deletions cut 5 bases from V and 1 base from J, with 17 bases between. The CDR3 DNA sequence: TGTGCCAGCAGCCTGTTGGGGCAGGGTTGGAACACTGAAGCTTTCTTT. Protein product: CASSLLGQGWNTEAFF.

The rearrangement uses TRBV12-3 or TRBV12-4 and TRBJ2-2, with D hard to call. V was clipped by 7 bases and J by 5 bases, with 5 bases between them. The CDR3 is 11 residues long. The CDR3 sequence: CASTLTGELFF. The CDR3 region has the DNA TGTGCCAGCACGTTAACCGGGGAGCTGTTTTTT.

The gene calls are TRBV29-1 and TRBJ1-2; no reliable D call. CDR1 and CDR2 from the germline V gene are SQVTM and ANQGSEA. Trimming took 4 bases from V and 3 from J, leaving 6 bases between them. The CDR3 contains 11 residues. CDR3 DNA sequence: TGCAGCGTTGTGGGGTACTATGGCTACACCTTC. It codes for CSVVGYYGYTF.

This clonotype was observed many times. The rearrangement uses TRBV19 and TRBJ1-5; weak D call: TRBD1 (5 bases). CDR3 length: 15 amino acids. CDR1 and CDR2 (germline): LNHDA, SQIVND (reference sequence). Between the trimmed V and J ends, which lost 4 bases and 3 bases, there was a span of 13 bases. The CDR3 DNA is TGTGCCAGTAGTAGCCTGGAAGGGGACAATCAGCCCCAGCATTTT. This translates into CASSSLEGDNQPQHF.